This T cell receptor (beta chain) was documented in a study of T cell changes during pregnancy in multiple sclerosis. This clone has only one observation. V lost 7 bases to trimming and J lost 6 bases; unmatched junction nucleotides: 7. This CDR3 has 12 amino acids. Germline V gives CDR1 SQVTM, CDR2 ANQGSEA. TCRdb's copy holds only in-frame clones and misses some; the assay was immunoSEQ multiplex PCR. The table includes 35,000 to 45,000 clones, about nine tenths detected once. V and J are TRBV29-1 and TRBJ1-2; 8 nucleotides match TRBD1. The receptor comes from a female donor in good health, enrolled as a control in a pregnancy study. Sequenced here: peripheral blood, sampled in the second trimester of pregnancy. The DNA of the CDR3 is TGCAGCGCTACCGGACAGGGCGATGGCTACACCTTC. It is translated as CSATGQGDGYTF. Full variable domain (rest looked up from reference TRBV29-1 and TRBJ1-2): SAVISQKPSRDICQRGTSLTIQCQVDSQVTMMFWYRQQPGQSLTLIATANQGSEATYESGFVIDKFPISRPNLTFSTLTVSNMSPEDSSIYLCSATGQGDGYTFGSGTRLTVV.